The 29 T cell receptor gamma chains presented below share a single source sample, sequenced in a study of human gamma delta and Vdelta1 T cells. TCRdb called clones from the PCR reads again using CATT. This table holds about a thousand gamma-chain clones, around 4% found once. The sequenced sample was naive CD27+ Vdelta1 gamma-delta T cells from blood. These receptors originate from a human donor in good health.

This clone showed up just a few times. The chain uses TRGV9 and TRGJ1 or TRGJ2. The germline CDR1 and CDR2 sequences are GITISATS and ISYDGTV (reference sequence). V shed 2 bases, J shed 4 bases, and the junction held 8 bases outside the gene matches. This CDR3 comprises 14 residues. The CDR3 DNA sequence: TGTGCCTTGTGGGAGGACGCAGCGTATTATAAGAAACTCTTT. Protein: CALWEDAAYYKKLF.

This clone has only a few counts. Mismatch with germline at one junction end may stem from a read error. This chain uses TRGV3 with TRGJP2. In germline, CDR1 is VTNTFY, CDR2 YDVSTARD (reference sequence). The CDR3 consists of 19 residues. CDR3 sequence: CATWDRPRRGYSGDWIKTF. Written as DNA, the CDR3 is TGTGCCACCTGGGACAGGCCTAGGAGGGGCTATAGTGGTGATTGGATCAAGACGTTT.

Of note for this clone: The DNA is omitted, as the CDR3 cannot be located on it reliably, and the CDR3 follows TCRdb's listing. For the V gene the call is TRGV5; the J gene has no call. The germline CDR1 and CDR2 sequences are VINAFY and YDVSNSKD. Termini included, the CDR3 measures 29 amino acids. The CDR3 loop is CATWDRIRNSLAVEQHLLSQVSIGRIQHF.

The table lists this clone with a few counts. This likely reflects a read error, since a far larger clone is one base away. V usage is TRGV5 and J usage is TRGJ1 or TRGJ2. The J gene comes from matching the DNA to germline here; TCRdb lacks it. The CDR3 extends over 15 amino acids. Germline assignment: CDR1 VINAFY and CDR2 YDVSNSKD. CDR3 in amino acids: CATWDRRGPGYKKLF. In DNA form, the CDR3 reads TGTGCCACTTGGGACAGGCGGGGACCTGGCTATAAGAAACTCTTT.

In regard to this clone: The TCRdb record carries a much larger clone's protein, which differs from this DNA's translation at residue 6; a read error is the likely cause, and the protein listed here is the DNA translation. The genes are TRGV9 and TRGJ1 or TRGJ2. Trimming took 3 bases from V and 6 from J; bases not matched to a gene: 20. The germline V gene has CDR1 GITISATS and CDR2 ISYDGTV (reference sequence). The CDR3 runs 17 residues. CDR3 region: CALWEIDTQEFSYKKLF. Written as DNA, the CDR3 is TGTGCCTTGTGGGAGATCGATACACAAGAGTTTTCTTATAAGAAACTCTTT.

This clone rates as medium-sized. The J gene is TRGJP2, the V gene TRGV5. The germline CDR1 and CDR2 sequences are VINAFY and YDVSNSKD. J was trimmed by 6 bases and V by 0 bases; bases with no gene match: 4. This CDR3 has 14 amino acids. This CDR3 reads CATWDRPGDWIKTF. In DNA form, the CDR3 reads TGTGCCACCTGGGACAGGCCGGGTGATTGGATCAAGACGTTT.

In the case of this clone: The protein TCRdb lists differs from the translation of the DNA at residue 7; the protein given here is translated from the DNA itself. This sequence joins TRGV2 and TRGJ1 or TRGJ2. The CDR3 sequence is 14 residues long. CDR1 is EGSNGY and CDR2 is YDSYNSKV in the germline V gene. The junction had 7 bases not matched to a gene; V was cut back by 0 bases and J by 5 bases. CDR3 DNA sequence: TGTGCCACCTGGGACGGGCATGAGGATTATAAGAAACTCTTT. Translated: CATWDGHEDYKKLF.

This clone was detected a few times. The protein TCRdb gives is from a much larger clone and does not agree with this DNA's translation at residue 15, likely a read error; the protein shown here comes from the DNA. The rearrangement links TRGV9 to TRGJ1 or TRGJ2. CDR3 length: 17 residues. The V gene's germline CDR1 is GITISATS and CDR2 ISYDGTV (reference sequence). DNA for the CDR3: TGTGCCTTGTGGGAGGTCGATACACAAGAGTTTTCTTATAAGAGACTCTTT. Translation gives CALWEVDTQEFSYKRLF.

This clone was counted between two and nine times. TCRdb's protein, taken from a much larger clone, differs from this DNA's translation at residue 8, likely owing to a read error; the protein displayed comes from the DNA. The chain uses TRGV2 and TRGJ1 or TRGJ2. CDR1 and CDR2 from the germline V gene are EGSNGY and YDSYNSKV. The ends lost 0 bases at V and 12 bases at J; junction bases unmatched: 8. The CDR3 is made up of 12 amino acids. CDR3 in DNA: TGTGCCACCTGGGACGGGCCTGATAGGAAACTCTTT. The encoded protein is CATWDGPDRKLF.

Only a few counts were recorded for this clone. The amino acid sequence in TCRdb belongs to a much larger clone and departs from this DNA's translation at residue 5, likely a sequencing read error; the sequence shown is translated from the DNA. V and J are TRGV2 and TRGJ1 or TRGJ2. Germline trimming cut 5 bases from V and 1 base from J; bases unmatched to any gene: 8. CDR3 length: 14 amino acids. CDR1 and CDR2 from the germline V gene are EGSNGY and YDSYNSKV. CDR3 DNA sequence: TGTGCCACCTGGGGCGGCCAAAATTATTATAAGAAACTCTTT. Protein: CATWGGQNYYKKLF.

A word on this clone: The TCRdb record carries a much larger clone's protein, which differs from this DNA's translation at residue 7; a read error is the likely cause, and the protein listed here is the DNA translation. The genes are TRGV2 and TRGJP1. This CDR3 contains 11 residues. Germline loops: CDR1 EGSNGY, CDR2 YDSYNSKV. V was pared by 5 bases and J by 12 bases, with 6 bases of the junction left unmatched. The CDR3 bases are TGTGCCACCTGGGGGAATCGGTTCAAGATATTT. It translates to CATWGNRFKIF.

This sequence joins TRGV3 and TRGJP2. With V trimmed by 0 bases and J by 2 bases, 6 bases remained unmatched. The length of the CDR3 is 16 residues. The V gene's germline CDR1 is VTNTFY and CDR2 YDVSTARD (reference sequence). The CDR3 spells CATWDRPRSSDWIKTF. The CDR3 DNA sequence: TGTGCCACCTGGGACAGGCCGAGGAGTAGTGATTGGATCAAGACGTTT.

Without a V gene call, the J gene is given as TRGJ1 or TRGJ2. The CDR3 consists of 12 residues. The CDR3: CATWWRGYKKLF. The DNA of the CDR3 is TGTGCCACCTGGTGGAGGGGTTATAAGAAACTATTT.

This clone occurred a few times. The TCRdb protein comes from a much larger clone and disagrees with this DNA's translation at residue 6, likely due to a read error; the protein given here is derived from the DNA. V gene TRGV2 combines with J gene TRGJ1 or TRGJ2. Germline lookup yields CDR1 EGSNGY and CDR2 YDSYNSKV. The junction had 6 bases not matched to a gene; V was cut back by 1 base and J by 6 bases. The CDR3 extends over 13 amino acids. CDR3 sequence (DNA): TGTGCCACCTGGGACGGCCGGGGTTATAAGAAACTCTTT. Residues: CATWDGRGYKKLF.

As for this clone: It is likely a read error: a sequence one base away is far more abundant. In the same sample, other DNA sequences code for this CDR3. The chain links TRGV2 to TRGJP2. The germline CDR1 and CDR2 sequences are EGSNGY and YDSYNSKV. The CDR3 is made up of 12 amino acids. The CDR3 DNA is TGCGCCACCTGGAGAAGTGATTGGATCAAGACGTTT. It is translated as CATWRSDWIKTF.

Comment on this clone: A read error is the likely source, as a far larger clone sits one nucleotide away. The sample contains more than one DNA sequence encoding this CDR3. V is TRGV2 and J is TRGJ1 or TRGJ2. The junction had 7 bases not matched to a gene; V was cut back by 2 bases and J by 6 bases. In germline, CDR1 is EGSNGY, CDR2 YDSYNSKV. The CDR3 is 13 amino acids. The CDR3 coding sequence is TGTGCCACCTGGGACGACCGTGGTTATAAGAAACTCTTT. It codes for CATWDDRGYKKLF.

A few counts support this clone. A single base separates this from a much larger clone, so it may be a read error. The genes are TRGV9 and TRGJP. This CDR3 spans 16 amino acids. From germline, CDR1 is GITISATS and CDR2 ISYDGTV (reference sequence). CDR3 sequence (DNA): TGTGCCTTGTGGGAGGTGCAAGAGTTGGGCAAAAAAAACAAGGTATTT. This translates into CALWEVQELGKKNKVF.

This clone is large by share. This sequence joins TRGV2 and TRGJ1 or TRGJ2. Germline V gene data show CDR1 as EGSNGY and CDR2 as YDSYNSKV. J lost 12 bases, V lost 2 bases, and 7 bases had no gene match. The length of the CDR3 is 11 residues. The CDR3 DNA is TGTGCCACCTGGGACGCAGTAAGGAAACTCTTT. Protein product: CATWDAVRKLF.

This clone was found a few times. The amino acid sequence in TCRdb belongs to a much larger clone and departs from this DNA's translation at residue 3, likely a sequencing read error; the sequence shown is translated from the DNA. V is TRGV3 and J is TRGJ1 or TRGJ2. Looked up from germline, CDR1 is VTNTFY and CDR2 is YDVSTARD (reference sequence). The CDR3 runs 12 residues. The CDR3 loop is CAIWDRPFEKLF. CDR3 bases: TGTGCCATCTGGGACAGGCCGTTCGAGAAACTCTTT.

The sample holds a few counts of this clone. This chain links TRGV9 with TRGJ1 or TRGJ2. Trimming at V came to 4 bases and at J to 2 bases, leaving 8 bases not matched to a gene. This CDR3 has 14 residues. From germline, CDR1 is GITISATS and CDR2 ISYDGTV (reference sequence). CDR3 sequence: CALWDPADYYKKLF. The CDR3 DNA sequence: TGTGCCTTGTGGGACCCCGCGGATTATTATAAGAAACTCTTT.

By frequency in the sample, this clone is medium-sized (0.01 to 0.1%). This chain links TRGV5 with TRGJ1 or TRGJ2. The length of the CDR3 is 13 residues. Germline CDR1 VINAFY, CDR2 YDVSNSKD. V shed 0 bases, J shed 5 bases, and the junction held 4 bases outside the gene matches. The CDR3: CATWDRLDYKKLF. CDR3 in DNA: TGTGCCACCTGGGACAGGCTTGATTATAAGAAACTCTTT.

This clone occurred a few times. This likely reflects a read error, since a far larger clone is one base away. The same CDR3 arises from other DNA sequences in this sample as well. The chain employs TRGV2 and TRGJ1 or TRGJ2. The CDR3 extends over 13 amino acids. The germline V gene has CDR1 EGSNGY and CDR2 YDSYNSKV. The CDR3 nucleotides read TGTGCCACCTGGGACGACCGGGGTTATAAGAAGCTCTTT. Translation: CATWDDRGYKKLF.

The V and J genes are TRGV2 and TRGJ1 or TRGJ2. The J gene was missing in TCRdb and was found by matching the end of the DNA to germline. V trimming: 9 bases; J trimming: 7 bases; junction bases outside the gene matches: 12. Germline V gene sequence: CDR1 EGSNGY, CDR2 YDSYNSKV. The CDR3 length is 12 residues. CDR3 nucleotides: TGTGCCACCGGGGGGGGTCGATATAAGAAACTCTTT. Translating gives CATGGGRYKKLF.

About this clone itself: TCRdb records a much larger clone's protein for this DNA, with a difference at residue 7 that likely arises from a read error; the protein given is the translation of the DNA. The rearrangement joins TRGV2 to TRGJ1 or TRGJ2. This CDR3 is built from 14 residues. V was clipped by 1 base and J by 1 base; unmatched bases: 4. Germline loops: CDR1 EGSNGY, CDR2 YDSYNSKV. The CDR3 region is CATWDGKNYYKKLF. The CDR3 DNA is TGTGCCACCTGGGACGGCAAAAATTATTATAAGAAACTCTTT.

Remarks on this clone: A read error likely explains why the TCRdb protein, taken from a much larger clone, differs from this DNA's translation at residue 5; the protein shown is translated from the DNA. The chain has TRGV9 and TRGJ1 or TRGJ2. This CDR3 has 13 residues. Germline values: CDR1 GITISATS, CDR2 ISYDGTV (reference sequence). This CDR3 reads CALWVVHYYKKLF. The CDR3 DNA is TGTGCCTTGTGGGTGGTGCATTATTATAAGAAACTCTTT.

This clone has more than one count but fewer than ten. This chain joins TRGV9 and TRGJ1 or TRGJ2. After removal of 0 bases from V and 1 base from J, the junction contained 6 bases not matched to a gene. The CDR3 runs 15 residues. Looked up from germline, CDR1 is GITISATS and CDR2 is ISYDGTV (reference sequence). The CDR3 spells CALWEVRSNYYKKLF. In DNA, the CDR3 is TGTGCCTTGTGGGAGGTGAGATCAAATTATTATAAGAAACTCTTT.

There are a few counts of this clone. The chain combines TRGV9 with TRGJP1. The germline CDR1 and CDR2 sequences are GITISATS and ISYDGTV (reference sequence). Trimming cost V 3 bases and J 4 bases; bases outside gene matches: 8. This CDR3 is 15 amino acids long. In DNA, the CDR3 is TGTGCCTTGTGGGAGCCAGAGGACACTGGTTGGTTCAAGATATTT. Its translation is CALWEPEDTGWFKIF.

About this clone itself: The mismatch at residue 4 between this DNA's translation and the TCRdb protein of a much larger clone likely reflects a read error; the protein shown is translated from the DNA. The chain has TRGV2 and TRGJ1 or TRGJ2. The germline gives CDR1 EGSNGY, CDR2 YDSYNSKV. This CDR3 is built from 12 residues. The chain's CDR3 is CATGDGPARKLF. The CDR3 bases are TGTGCCACCGGGGACGGGCCTGCTAGGAAACTCTTT.

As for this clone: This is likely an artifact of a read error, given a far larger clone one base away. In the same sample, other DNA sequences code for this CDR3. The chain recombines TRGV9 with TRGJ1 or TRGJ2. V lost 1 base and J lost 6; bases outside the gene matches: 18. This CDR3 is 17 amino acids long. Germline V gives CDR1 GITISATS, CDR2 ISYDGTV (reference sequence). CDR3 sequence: CALWEVDTQEFSYKKLF. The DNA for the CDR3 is TGTGCCTTGTGGGAGGTCGACACACAAGAGTTTTCTTATAAGAAACTCTTT.